These T cell receptor beta chains were read from a single sample in a study of T-cell memory formation after mild COVID-19. One entry per CDR3 protein, called by TCRdb with MiXCR from the 5' RACE reads. The table has 75,000 to 90,000 distinct CDR3 sequences, about 14% seen once. Specimen: PBMCs or a T cell subset sorted from them (not recorded which). These TCRs come from an adult woman who had mild COVID-19 (a few samples of this study predate the infection). Cell type and time point are not known. Both conserved end residues are part of each CDR3. The D gene is left open where the match is weak. Size values are once, few and many counts, or a class for expanded clones, and some rows have none.

J gene	V gene	D gene	clone size	CDR3 DNA	CDR3 protein
TRBJ2-7	TRBV29-1	TRBD2	.	TGCAGCGTTGAAGTAACGACTAGCGGGAGTTACGAGCAGTACTTC	CSVEVTTSGSYEQYF
TRBJ2-7	TRBV12-3/TRBV12-4	.	few	TGTGCCAGCTCGGACGGTTACGAGCAGTACTTC	CASSDGYEQYF
TRBJ2-3	TRBV7-8	.	.	TGTGCCAGCAGCCCAATGCCGGATACGCAGTATTTT	CASSPMPDTQYF
TRBJ2-7	TRBV4-2	.	.	TGTGCCAGCAGCCAACGAGAAGGGTACCACGAGCAGTACTTC	CASSQREGYHEQYF
TRBJ1-2	TRBV30	.	.	TGTGCCGCTAAGGGGACCTATGGCTACACCTTC	CAAKGTYGYTF
TRBJ2-3	TRBV4-2	.	.	TGTGCCAGCAGCCAAACCAGCACAGATACGCAGTATTTT	CASSQTSTDTQYF
TRBJ2-1	TRBV7-2	.	few	TGTGCCAGCAGCCTGGGAGGGGACAGCCCCTACAATGAGCAGTTCTTC	CASSLGGDSPYNEQFF
TRBJ1-2	TRBV6-5	.	.	TGTGCCAGCAGTTACCTCTCGGGGAACAGCGGCTACACCTTC	CASSYLSGNSGYTF
TRBJ1-2	TRBV5-6	.	.	TGTGCCAGCAGCTTGACCCTGACAGTCGCCGCTATGGCTACACCTGGTAGTTACTACACCTTC	CASSLTLTVAAMATPGSYYTF
TRBJ2-7	TRBV5-4	.	few	TGTGCCAGCAGCACACCTGCGGCCGCCGCCTACGAGCAGTACTTC	CASSTPAAAAYEQYF
TRBJ2-1	TRBV6-5	TRBD1	.	TGTGCCAGCAGATCTGACAGGGGGAGGTACAATGAGCAGTTCTTC	CASRSDRGRYNEQFF
TRBJ2-1	TRBV7-9	TRBD2	.	TGTGCCAGCAGCTTAGCGTCCAGCGGGAGGGCCTTTGAGCAGTTCTTC	CASSLASSGRAFEQFF
TRBJ2-7	TRBV20-1	TRBD2	few	TGCAGTGCATCCGGGACTAGCGGTTACGAGCAGTACTTC	CSASGTSGYEQYF
TRBJ2-3	TRBV10-3	.	few	TGTGCCATCAGTGGGGGGGCAGCAGATACGCAGTATTTT	CAISGGAADTQYF
TRBJ2-5	TRBV5-6	.	few	TGTGCCAGCAGCCTCGGGTGGGGGCCCGAAGAGACCCAGTACTTC	CASSLGWGPEETQYF
TRBJ1-1	TRBV10-3	.	few	TGTGCCATCAGTGAGCCTAGTGGGGGAAAGGGGGGCACTGAAGCTTTCTTT	CAISEPSGGKGGTEAFF
TRBJ2-5	TRBV12-3/TRBV12-4	TRBD1	few	TGTGCCAGCAGTTTACCAGGGGGCTTGGAGACCCAGTACTTC	CASSLPGGLETQYF
TRBJ2-1	TRBV20-1	.	.	TGCAGTGCTAGAGGGACGCCCGGCTCCTACAATGAGCAGTTCTTC	CSARGTPGSYNEQFF
TRBJ1-1	TRBV29-1	.	many	TGCAGCGCCACCGGGGGCACTGAAGCTTTCTTT	CSATGGTEAFF
TRBJ2-1	TRBV2	.	many	TGTGCCAGCAGTGAAGAGGAGGGACGCTCCTACAATGAGCAGTTCTTC	CASSEEEGRSYNEQFF
TRBJ2-5	TRBV5-1	TRBD1	.	TGCGCCAGCAGCTCCCCAACAGGGACAGGGGAGACCCAGTACTTC	CASSSPTGTGETQYF
TRBJ2-7	TRBV20-1	TRBD1	.	TGCAGTGCAACCGACAGGGACTACGAGCAGTACTTC	CSATDRDYEQYF
TRBJ2-7	TRBV4-1	TRBD1	few	TGCGCCAGCAGCCAAGATTGGGGGACAGGTAATTTCTACGAGCAGTACTTC	CASSQDWGTGNFYEQYF
TRBJ2-3	TRBV29-1	.	.	TGCAGCGTTGAAGCGGGGCGCACAGATACGCAGTATTTT	CSVEAGRTDTQYF
TRBJ2-3	TRBV4-1	TRBD1	few	TGCGCCAGCAGCCCTCGACAGGGTGACACAGATACGCAGTATTTT	CASSPRQGDTDTQYF
TRBJ2-1	TRBV5-1	.	.	TGCGCCAGCAGCTTGGCAGCTGAGGGACCCGAGCAGTTCTTC	CASSLAAEGPEQFF
TRBJ1-1	TRBV20-1	.	.	TGCAGTGCTAGAGATCTTAGGTTGGAAGGAGCTTTCTTT	CSARDLRLEGAFF
TRBJ2-7	TRBV27	.	few	TGTGCCAGCAGTCCACAAGACAGTCCCTACTACGAGCAGTACTTC	CASSPQDSPYYEQYF
TRBJ2-1	TRBV6-2/TRBV6-3	TRBD2	.	TGTGCCAGCAGCACCACGTCGACTAGCGGGAGAGGGTCCTACAATGAGCAGTTCTTC	CASSTTSTSGRGSYNEQFF
TRBJ1-5	TRBV9	.	.	TGTGCCAGCAGCGTAGACGACAGCAATCAGCCCCAGCATTTT	CASSVDDSNQPQHF
TRBJ2-7	TRBV29-1	TRBD1	few	TGCAGCGTTGAATACGGGACAGCCTACGAGCAGTACTTC	CSVEYGTAYEQYF
TRBJ2-7	TRBV29-1	.	.	TGCAGCGTTGAAGATCTGATTACGCAGTACTTC	CSVEDLITQYF
TRBJ2-1	TRBV11-2	TRBD2	.	TGTGCCAGCAGCCAAGCGGGGGGGCCTCTCTTCGATGAGCAGTTCTTC	CASSQAGGPLFDEQFF
TRBJ2-5	TRBV21-1	.	.	TGTGCCAGCAGCAAAGACCGGGCGGTTGATGAGACCCAGTACTTC	CASSKDRAVDETQYF
TRBJ2-7	TRBV4-3	.	many	TGCGCCAGCAGCCAAGATCGTTTAGGCCTAGGAAGGGCCGAGCAGTACTTC	CASSQDRLGLGRAEQYF
TRBJ2-7	TRBV19	.	few	TGTGCGTCAGAAGGAGGCCACGAGCAGTACTTC	CASEGGHEQYF
TRBJ2-1	TRBV5-1	TRBD2	few	TGCGCCAGCAGCTTGGAGGCTAGCGGGTCCTACAATGAGCAGTTCTTC	CASSLEASGSYNEQFF
TRBJ2-7	TRBV3-1	.	.	TGTGCCAGCAGCCCGAACAGAGCCTACGAGCAGTACTTC	CASSPNRAYEQYF
TRBJ1-2	TRBV9	.	few	TGTGCCAGCAGCGTAGGGAGGGTCGATGGCTACACCTTC	CASSVGRVDGYTF
TRBJ2-7	TRBV4-2	TRBD2	.	TGTGCCAGCAGCCAAGATTGGGGGGGGACCTACGAGCAGTACTTC	CASSQDWGGTYEQYF
TRBJ1-5	TRBV19	TRBD1	few	TGTGCCAGTAGCCTATGGACAGGGGGCGCGGGAAGCAATCAGCCCCAGCATTTT	CASSLWTGGAGSNQPQHF
TRBJ2-7	TRBV12-3/TRBV12-4	.	.	TGTGCCAGCAGTCCTCTCCTCCTTCACTACGAGCAGTACTTC	CASSPLLLHYEQYF
TRBJ2-7	TRBV5-1	.	few	TGCGCCAGCAGCTTGGACAGATACGCCTACGAGCAGTACTTC	CASSLDRYAYEQYF
TRBJ2-7	TRBV20-1	.	few	TGCAGTGCTAGGGTGGAGAACAGCCTCGAGCAGTACTTC	CSARVENSLEQYF
TRBJ2-1	TRBV19	.	.	TGTGCCAGTAGTATAGATTTTGGTGAGCAGTTCTTC	CASSIDFGEQFF
TRBJ2-1	TRBV29-1	.	few	TGCAGCGTTGTTAAATCAACTACTTACAATGAGCAGTTCTTC	CSVVKSTTYNEQFF
TRBJ2-7	TRBV19	TRBD1	.	TGTGCCAGTAGTATCGGGACAGACTACGAGCAGTACTTC	CASSIGTDYEQYF
TRBJ2-1	TRBV29-1	.	.	TGCAGCGCTATAGCGGATACCTACAATGAGCAGTTCTTC	CSAIADTYNEQFF
TRBJ2-1	TRBV7-3	.	many	TGTGCCAGCAGCTTTAGTGGCGATGAGCAGTTCTTC	CASSFSGDEQFF
TRBJ2-3	TRBV3-1	TRBD2	.	TGTGCCAGCAGCCAAGTTGTCCTAGCGGGACTTCCGGATACGCAGTATTTT	CASSQVVLAGLPDTQYF
TRBJ1-1	TRBV5-1	.	.	TGCGCCAGCAGCTTGAATCGGGGGGAGAGGTACACTGAAGCTTTCTTT	CASSLNRGERYTEAFF
TRBJ2-3	TRBV18	.	few	TGTGCCAGCTGGGGGGCTGGCACAGATACGCAGTATTTT	CASWGAGTDTQYF
TRBJ2-7	TRBV5-1	TRBD2	many	TGCGCCAGCAGCTTCTCGGGGGGGCCTCCCTACGAGCAGTACTTC	CASSFSGGPPYEQYF
TRBJ2-3	TRBV20-1	.	few	TGCAGTGTTGAGGCCCTACAATCAGATACGCAGTATTTT	CSVEALQSDTQYF
TRBJ2-7	TRBV5-5	.	.	TGTGCCAGCAGCTTGGAGGGGCCCAGCTCCTACGAGCAGTACTTC	CASSLEGPSSYEQYF